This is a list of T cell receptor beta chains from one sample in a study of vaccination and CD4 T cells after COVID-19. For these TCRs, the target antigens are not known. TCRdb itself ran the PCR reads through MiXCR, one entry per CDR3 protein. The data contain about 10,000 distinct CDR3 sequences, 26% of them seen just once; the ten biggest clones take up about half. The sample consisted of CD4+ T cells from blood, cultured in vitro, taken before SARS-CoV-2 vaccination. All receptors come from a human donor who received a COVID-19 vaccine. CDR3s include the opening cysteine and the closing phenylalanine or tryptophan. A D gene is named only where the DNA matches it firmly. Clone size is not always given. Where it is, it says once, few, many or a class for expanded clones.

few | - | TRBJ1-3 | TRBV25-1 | CASSEPGLEGHTIYF | TGTGCCAGCAGTGAACCGGGCCTCGAGGGGCACACCATATATTTT
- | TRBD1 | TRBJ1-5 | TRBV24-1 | CAISDRRQGPYQPQHF | TGTGCCATCAGTGACCGACGACAGGGTCCCTATCAGCCCCAGCATTTT
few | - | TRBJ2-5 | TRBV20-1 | CSASGRSQETQYF | TGCAGTGCTAGTGGACGCAGCCAAGAGACCCAGTACTTC
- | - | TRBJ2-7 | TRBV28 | CASSLLRRQTYEQYF | TGTGCCAGCAGTTTATTACGCAGGCAGACTTACGAGCAGTACTTC
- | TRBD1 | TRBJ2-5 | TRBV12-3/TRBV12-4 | CASSPTHRGLETQYF | TGTGCCAGCAGTCCCACCCACAGGGGTTTAGAGACCCAGTACTTC
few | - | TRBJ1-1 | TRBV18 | CASSPLVRDTEAFF | TGTGCCAGCTCACCACTGGTGAGGGACACTGAAGCTTTCTTT
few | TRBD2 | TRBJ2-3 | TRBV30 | CAWTSGVTDTQYF | TGTGCCTGGACTAGCGGGGTCACAGATACGCAGTATTTT
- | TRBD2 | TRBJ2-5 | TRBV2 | CASSEALVAGGGQETQYF | TGTGCCAGCAGTGAAGCGCTCGTAGCGGGGGGGGGCCAAGAGACCCAGTACTTC
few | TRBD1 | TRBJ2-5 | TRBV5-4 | CASSTRDRAFVGGTQYF | TGTGCCAGCAGCACCCGGGACAGGGCCTTTGTGGGGGGGACCCAGTACTTC
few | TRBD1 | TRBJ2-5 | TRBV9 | CASSASGTGETQYF | TGTGCCAGCAGCGCCTCCGGGACAGGGGAGACCCAGTACTTC
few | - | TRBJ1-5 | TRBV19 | CASSIGRSNQPQHF | TGTGCCAGTAGTATTGGACGTAGCAATCAGCCCCAGCATTTT
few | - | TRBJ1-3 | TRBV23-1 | CASSPRGSGNTIYF | TGCGCCAGCAGTCCCCGGGGTTCTGGAAACACCATATATTTT
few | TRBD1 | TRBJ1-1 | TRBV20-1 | CSAVDRGVAFF | TGCAGTGCCGTCGACAGGGGGGTAGCTTTCTTT
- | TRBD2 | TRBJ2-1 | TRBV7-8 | CASSLATGTSSYNEQFF | TGTGCCAGCAGCTTAGCTACCGGGACTAGCTCCTACAATGAGCAGTTCTTC
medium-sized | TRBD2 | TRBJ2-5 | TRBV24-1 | CATSDRILAGRQETQYF | TGTGCCACCAGTGATCGGATACTAGCGGGGAGGCAAGAGACCCAGTACTTC
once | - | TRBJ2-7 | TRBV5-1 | CASSLEAVSSYEQYF | TGCGCCAGCAGCTTGGAGGCGGTGTCCTCCTACGAGCAGTACTTC
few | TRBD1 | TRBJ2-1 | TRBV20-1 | CSTQGASYNEQFF | TGCAGTACTCAGGGGGCCTCCTACAATGAGCAGTTCTTC
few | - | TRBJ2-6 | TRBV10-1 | CASSPRESSGANVLTF | TGCGCCAGCAGCCCCAGGGAAAGCTCTGGGGCCAACGTCCTGACTTTC
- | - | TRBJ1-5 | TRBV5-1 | CASSPGLRSNQPQHF | TGCGCCAGCAGTCCGGGTTTGCGGAGCAATCAGCCCCAGCATTTT
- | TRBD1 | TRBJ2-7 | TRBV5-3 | CARSHRDRARGNYYYEQYF | TGTGCCAGAAGCCATAGGGACAGGGCTCGGGGAAACTACTACTACGAGCAGTACTTC
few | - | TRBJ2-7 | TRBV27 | CASSLTSAVTYEQYF | TGTGCCAGCAGTTTAACTTCCGCGGTTACTTACGAGCAGTACTTC
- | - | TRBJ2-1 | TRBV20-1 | CSARDLSYNEQFF | TGCAGTGCTAGAGATCTGTCTTACAATGAGCAGTTCTTC
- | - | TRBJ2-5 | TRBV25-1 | CASSETGNSEETQYF | TGTGCCAGCAGTGAAACTGGTAATTCTGAAGAGACCCAGTACTTC
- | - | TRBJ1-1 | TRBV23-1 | CASSPPGGTVTEAFF | TGCGCCAGCAGTCCTCCTGGGGGGACGGTCACTGAAGCTTTCTTT
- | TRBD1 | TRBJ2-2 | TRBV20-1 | CSASGTGKVWGGELFF | TGCAGTGCTTCCGGGACAGGGAAGGTCTGGGGCGGGGAGCTGTTTTTT
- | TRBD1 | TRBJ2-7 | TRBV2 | CASSLRDSFYSYEQYF | TGTGCCAGCAGTCTCCGGGACAGCTTTTACTCCTACGAGCAGTACTTC
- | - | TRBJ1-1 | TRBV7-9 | CASSFNRADEAFF | TGTGCCAGCAGCTTTAACAGAGCAGACGAAGCTTTCTTT
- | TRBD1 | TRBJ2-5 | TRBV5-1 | CASSPGTEAETQYF | TGCGCCAGCAGCCCAGGGACAGAGGCGGAGACCCAGTACTTC
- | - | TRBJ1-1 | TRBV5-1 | CASSLLGHKNTEAFF | TGCGCCAGCAGCTTGTTGGGACATAAGAACACTGAAGCTTTCTTT
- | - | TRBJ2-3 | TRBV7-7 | CASSSDSTGTQYF | TGTGCCAGCAGCTCCGACTCCACAGGTACGCAGTATTTT
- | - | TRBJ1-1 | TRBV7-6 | CASSLGQNTEAFF | TGTGCCAGCAGCTTGGGACAGAACACTGAAGCTTTCTTT
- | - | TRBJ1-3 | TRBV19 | CASRSPGNTIYF | TGTGCCAGCCGGAGTCCTGGAAACACCATATATTTT
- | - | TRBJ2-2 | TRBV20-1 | CSARDRSRGRGGELFF | TGCAGTGCTAGAGATCGATCTAGGGGCCGAGGCGGGGAGCTGTTTTTT
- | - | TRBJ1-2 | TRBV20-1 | CSARGTDGFYGYTF | TGCAGTGCCCGGGGGACGGACGGTTTCTATGGCTACACCTTC
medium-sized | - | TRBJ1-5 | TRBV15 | CATSSMMLNQPQHF | TGTGCCACCAGCAGCATGATGTTGAATCAGCCCCAGCATTTT
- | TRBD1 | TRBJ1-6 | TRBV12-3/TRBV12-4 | CASSTFLGGQGAFNSPLHF | TGTGCCAGCTCAACGTTCCTTGGGGGACAGGGGGCCTTTAATTCACCCCTCCACTTT
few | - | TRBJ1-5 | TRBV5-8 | CASSLLRGRSNQPQHF | TGTGCCAGCAGCTTGTTACGTGGCCGAAGCAATCAGCCCCAGCATTTT
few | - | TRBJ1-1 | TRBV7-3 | CASSGGDRIFF | TGTGCCAGCAGCGGGGGGGACCGAATCTTCTTT
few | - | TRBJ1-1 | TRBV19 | CASRAGGANTEAFF | TGTGCCAGTAGGGCCGGGGGAGCGAACACTGAAGCTTTCTTT
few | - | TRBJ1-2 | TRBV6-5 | CASSSVRLGFYDYGYTF | TGTGCCAGCAGTTCAGTTCGCCTCGGCTTTTATGACTATGGCTACACCTTC
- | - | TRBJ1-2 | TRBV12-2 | CASRQKDRGQKYYGYTF | TGTGCAAGTCGCCAAAAGGACAGGGGTCAAAAGTACTATGGCTACACCTTC
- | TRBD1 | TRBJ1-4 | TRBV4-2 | CASSHGTGGTDEKLFF | TGTGCCAGCAGTCATGGGACAGGGGGCACCGATGAAAAACTGTTTTTT
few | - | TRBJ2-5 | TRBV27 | CASSLLFRTRSPETQYF | TGTGCCAGCAGTTTACTTTTTAGAACTAGGTCCCCAGAGACCCAGTACTTC